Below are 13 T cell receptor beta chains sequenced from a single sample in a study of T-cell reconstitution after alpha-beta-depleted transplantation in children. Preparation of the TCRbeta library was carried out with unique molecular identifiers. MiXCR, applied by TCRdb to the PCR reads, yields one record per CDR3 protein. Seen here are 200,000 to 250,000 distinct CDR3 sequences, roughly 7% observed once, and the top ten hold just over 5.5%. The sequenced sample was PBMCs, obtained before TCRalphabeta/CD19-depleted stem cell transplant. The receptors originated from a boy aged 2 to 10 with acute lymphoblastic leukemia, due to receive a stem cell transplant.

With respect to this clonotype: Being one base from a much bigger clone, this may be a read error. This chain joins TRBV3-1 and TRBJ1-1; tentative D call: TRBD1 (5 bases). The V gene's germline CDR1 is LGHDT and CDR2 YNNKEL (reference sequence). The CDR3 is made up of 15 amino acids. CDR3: CACSQGAGWDTEAFF. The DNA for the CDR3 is TGTGCCTGCAGCCAAGGGGCAGGGTGGGACACTGAAGCTTTCTTT.

CDR3 sequence reads: CASSRRWYPDTQYF. In DNA, the CDR3 is TGTGCCAGCAGCCGCCGTTGGTACCCCGATACGCAGTATTTT. This chain uses TRBV5-5 with TRBJ2-3, with D unresolved. In germline, CDR1 is SGHKS, CDR2 YYEKEE (reference sequence). V shed 4 bases and J shed 6 bases, with 15 bases lying between them. The CDR3 consists of 14 residues. Full variable domain (missing parts from reference TRBV5-5 and TRBJ2-3): DAGVTQSPTHLIKTRGQQVTLRCSPISGHKSVSWYQQVLGQGPQFIFQYYEKEERGRGNFPDRFSARQFPNYSSELNVNALLLGDSALYLCASSRRWYPDTQYFGPGTRLTVL.

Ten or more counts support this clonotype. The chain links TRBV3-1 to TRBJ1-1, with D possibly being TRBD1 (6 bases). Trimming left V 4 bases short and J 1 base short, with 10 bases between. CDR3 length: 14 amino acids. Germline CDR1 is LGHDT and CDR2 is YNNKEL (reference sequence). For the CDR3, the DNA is TGTGCCAGCAGCCCCTCGGGACAGAACACTGAAGCTTTCTTT. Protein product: CASSPSGQNTEAFF.

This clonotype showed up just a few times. The CDR3 DNA is TGTGCCAGCAGTTCCCCCGTTGGCGTGTCCGAGCAGTACTTC. It specifies CASSSPVGVSEQYF. The V and J genes are TRBV2 and TRBJ2-7; no firm D call. This CDR3 has 14 amino acids. Germline-derived CDR1 and CDR2 are SNHLY and FYNNEI. V shed 5 bases and J shed 6 bases, with 17 bases lying between them.

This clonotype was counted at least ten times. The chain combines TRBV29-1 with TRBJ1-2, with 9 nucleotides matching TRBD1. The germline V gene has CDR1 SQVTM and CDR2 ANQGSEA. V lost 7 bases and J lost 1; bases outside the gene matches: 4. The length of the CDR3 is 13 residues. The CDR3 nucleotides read TGCAGCGGTGGGGACAGGGATAACTATGGCTACACCTTC. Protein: CSGGDRDNYGYTF.

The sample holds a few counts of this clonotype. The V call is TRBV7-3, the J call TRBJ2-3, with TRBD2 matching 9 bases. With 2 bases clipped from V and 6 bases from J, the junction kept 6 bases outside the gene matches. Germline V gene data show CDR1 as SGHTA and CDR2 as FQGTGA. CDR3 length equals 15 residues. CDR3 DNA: TGTGCCAGCAGCTTAGGCCTAGCGGGGTTGGATACGCAGTATTTT. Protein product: CASSLGLAGLDTQYF.

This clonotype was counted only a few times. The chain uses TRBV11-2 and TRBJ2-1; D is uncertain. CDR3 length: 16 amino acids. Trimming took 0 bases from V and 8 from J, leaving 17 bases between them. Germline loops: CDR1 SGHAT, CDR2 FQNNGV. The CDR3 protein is CASSLDLRASLDEQFF. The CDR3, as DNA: TGTGCCAGCAGCTTAGATCTCCGGGCTAGTCTGGATGAGCAGTTCTTC.

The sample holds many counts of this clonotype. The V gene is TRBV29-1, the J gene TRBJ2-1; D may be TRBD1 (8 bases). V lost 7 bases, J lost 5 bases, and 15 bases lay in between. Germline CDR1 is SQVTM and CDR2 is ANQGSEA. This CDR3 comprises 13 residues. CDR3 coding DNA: TGCAGCGGGGGGGGGACAGGACACAATGAGCAGTTCTTC. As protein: CSGGGTGHNEQFF.

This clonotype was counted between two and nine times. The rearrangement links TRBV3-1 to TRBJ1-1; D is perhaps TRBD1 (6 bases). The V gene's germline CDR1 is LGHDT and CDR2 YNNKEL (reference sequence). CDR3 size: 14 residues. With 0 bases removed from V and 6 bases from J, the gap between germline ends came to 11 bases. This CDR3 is CASSQDAWGPEAFF. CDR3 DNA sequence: TGTGCCAGCAGCCAAGATGCTTGGGGGCCTGAAGCTTTCTTT. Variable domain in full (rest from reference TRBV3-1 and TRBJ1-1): DTAVSQTPKYLVTQMGNDKSIKCEQNLGHDTMYWYKQDSKKFLKIMFSYNNKELIINETVPNRFSPKSPDKAHLNLHINSLELGDSAVYFCASSQDAWGPEAFFGQGTRLTVV.

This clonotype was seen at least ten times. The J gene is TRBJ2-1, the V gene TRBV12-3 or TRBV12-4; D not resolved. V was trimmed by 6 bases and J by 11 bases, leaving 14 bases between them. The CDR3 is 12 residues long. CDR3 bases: TGTGCCAGCAGCTTGGTCAGGACCCAGCAGTTCTTC. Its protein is CASSLVRTQQFF.

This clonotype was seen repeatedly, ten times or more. The CDR3 nucleotides are TGTGCCAGCAGGAGAAATAGACAGGAGAACACCGGGGAGCTGTTTTTT. This translates into CASRRNRQENTGELFF. The V call is TRBV21-1, the J call TRBJ2-2; whether TRBD1, the table's D call, matches the DNA was not checked. TRBV21-1 is listed as a pseudogene. The CDR3 is 16 residues long.

CDR3: CASSQDAGDGNQPQHF. CDR3 nucleotides: TGTGCCAGCAGCCAAGATGCAGGGGACGGCAATCAGCCCCAGCATTTT. This sequence joins TRBV3-1 and TRBJ1-5, with D perhaps matching TRBD1 (6 bases). CDR1 is LGHDT, CDR2 YNNKEL, per germline (reference sequence). Trimming cost V 0 bases and J 2 bases, with 11 bases left between them. CDR3 length equals 16 residues.

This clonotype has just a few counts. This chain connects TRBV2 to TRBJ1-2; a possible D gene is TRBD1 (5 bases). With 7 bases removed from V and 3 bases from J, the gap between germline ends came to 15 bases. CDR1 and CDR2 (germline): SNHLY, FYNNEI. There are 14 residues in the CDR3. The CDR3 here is CASMTRDGYYGYTF. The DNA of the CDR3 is TGTGCCAGCATGACTAGGGACGGCTACTATGGCTACACCTTC.